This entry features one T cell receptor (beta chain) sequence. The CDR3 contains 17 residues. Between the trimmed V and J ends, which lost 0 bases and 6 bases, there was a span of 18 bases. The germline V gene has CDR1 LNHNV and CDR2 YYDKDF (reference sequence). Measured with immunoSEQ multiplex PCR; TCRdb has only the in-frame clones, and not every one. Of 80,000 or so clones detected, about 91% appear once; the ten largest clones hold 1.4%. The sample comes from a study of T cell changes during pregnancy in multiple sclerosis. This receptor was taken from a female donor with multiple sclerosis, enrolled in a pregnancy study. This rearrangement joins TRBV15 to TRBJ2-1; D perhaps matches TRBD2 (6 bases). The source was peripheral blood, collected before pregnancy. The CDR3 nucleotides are TGTGCCACCAGCAGAGATTATTGGGAGGCTTCGTCCAATGAGCAGTTCTTC. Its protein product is CATSRDYWEASSNEQFF.